This TCR beta chain was recorded in a study of T-cell reconstitution after alpha-beta-depleted transplantation in children. Study results and caveats: Several patients had high TCRbeta diversity at day 60; it came from surviving recipient T cells and thymic progenitors. Most T-cell counts and diversity one year after the transplant came from T cells that were newly produced. The origin of alpha-beta T cells about two months after transplant was reportedly several hundred expanded graft clones.

A note on this clonotype: The antigen remains unidentified.

The CDR3 is 12 amino acids. The germline V gene has CDR1 ENHRY and CDR2 SYGVKD. The ends were cut back, 6 bases at V and 4 bases at J, with 9 bases in the middle. Unique molecular identifiers were incorporated during preparation of the TCRbeta library. TCRdb fed the PCR reads into MiXCR, producing one record per CDR3 protein. This sample has 400,000 to 450,000 distinct CDR3 sequences; roughly 44% occur once, and the top ten carry around 29%. The origin of this receptor is a girl aged 2-10 years with aplastic anemia, due to receive a stem cell transplant. Source: PBMCs, taken before TCRalphabeta/CD19-depleted stem cell transplant. The chain links TRBV10-3 to TRBJ1-1; perhaps TRBD1 as D (6 bases). The CDR3 sequence: CAISAQGTEAFF. CDR3 in DNA: TGTGCCATCAGCGCACAGGGCACTGAAGCTTTCTTT.